Each of the 2 T cell receptor beta chains below was sequenced from the same sample in a study of radiotherapy plus CTLA-4 blockade in lung cancer. Using immunoSEQ multiplex PCR, the repertoire was profiled, and TCRdb retains in-frame clones only, with some absent. The table has approximately 50,000 clones, 86% seen once. The sample was peripheral blood, taken from a patient treated with radiotherapy plus ipilimumab. The receptors derive from a human donor with non-small cell lung cancer that progressed on radiotherapy plus ipilimumab. Some clones in this sample may be carry-over from other donors' samples.

The rearrangement uses TRBV2 and TRBJ2-5; TRBD1 aligns across 7 bases. The CDR3 runs to 13 residues. The V segment lost 11 bases and the J segment 1 base; nucleotides outside the gene matches: 7. Germline V gives CDR1 SNHLY, CDR2 FYNNEI. CDR3 DNA: TGTGCCTCCGACGGGACAGCCCAAGAGACCCAGTACTTC. Residues: CASDGTAQETQYF.

The chain is built from TRBV6-6 and TRBJ2-3; D is unresolved. The CDR3 has 15 residues. CDR1 is MNHNY, CDR2 SVGAGI, per germline (reference sequence). V was trimmed by 0 bases and J by 0 bases, leaving 7 bases between them. CDR3 amino acids: CASSYSGGSTDTQYF. The CDR3 coding sequence is TGTGCCAGCAGTTACTCAGGCGGTAGCACAGATACGCAGTATTTT.